Below, 5 T cell receptor beta chains from the same sample are listed, as sequenced in a study of OX40 agonist ivuxolimab in advanced cancers. Library preparation employed the immunoSEQ multiplex PCR assay. TCRdb retrieved this table from immuneACCESS and kept in-frame rearrangements only. Not all clones are present; in checked studies, unresolved V genes account for under half, and no reason is known for the remainder. For this sample there are 76,000 or so clones; 85% to 95% appear just once. About 6.7% of the sample lies in the top ten. The sequenced sample was CD4+ or CD8+ T cells sorted from blood, obtained in a trial of the OX40 agonist ivuxolimab. All receptors derive from an adult with an advanced solid tumor such as melanoma, head and neck, liver or kidney cancer.

V gene TRBV27 combines with J gene TRBJ2-5; 11 bases map to TRBD2. The J call is in doubt because the DNA end fits TRBJ2-7 better. The CDR3 length is 15 residues. Per germline, CDR1 MNHEY and CDR2 SMNVEV (reference sequence). The CDR3: CASSHGTSGPIEQYF. CDR3 sequence (DNA): TGTGCCAGCAGTCATGGGACTAGCGGCCCGATCGAGCAGTACTTC.

This chain links TRBV7-9 with TRBJ1-4; 7 bases are shared with TRBD1. V shed 5 bases and J 5 bases; nucleotides not matched to a gene: 11. CDR3 size: 16 residues. Looked up from germline, CDR1 is SEHNR and CDR2 is FQNEAQ (reference sequence). The CDR3 DNA follows: TGTGCCAGCAGCCCCCGGGGGACAGCTAAAAATGAAAAACTGTTTTTT. Amino acid sequence: CASSPRGTAKNEKLFF.

J is TRBJ2-5 and V is TRBV7-9; TRBD1 might be the D (5 bases). This CDR3 has 15 amino acids. With 2 bases removed from V and 4 bases from J, the gap between germline ends came to 14 bases. CDR1 and CDR2 from the germline V gene are SEHNR and FQNEAQ (reference sequence). In DNA form, the CDR3 reads TGTGCCAGCAGCTTATTCGCCGACAGCCCAGAGACCCAGTACTTC. Its translation is CASSLFADSPETQYF.

The CDR3 spells CASSLAGSLYSNQPQHF. The CDR3 DNA sequence: TGTGCCAGCAGCCTGGCGGGGTCCCTCTATAGCAATCAGCCCCAGCATTTT. V and J are TRBV28 and TRBJ1-5; D not certain. Trimming took off 6 bases at V and 0 bases at J, with 18 bases between the two ends. Germline V CDR1 and CDR2: MDHEN, SYDVKM. The CDR3 is 17 residues long. Using reference TRBV28 and TRBJ1-5 for the parts outside the CDR3, the full variable domain is DVKVTQSSRYLVKRTGEKVFLECVQDMDHENMFWYRQDPGLGLRLIYFSYDVKMKEKGDIPEGYSVSREKKERFSLILESASTNQTSMYLCASSLAGSLYSNQPQHFGDGTRLSIL.

The chain recombines TRBV29-1 with TRBJ2-7; D possibly corresponds to TRBD1 (5 bases). Between the trimmed V and J ends, which lost 3 bases and 6 bases, there was a span of 12 bases. This CDR3 has 12 residues. Germline CDR1 is SQVTM and CDR2 is ANQGSEA. The DNA of the CDR3 is TGCAGCGTTGAGACAGCCCTTCGCGAGCAGTACTTC. It encodes CSVETALREQYF.